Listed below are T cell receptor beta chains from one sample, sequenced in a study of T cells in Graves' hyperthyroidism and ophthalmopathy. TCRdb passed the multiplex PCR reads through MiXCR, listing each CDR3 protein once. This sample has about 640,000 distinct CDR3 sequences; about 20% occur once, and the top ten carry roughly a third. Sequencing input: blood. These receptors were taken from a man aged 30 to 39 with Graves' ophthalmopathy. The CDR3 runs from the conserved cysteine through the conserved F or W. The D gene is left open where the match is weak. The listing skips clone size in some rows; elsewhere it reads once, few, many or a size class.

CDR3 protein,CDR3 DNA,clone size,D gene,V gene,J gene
CASSYRRGFYNSPLHF,TGTGCCAGCAGTTACCGACGGGGATTTTATAATTCACCCCTCCACTTT,-,-,TRBV12-3/TRBV12-4,TRBJ1-6
CASSVTDSNTEAFF,TGTGCCAGCAGTGTGACAGACTCGAACACTGAAGCTTTCTTT,-,-,TRBV6-2/TRBV6-3,TRBJ1-1
CASSEFGRADTQYF,TGTGCCAGCAGTGAATTCGGTAGGGCAGATACGCAGTATTTT,-,-,TRBV6-1,TRBJ2-3
CASSLDSAGNSPLHF,TGTGCCAGCAGCTTGGACAGCGCTGGAAATTCACCCCTCCACTTT,few,-,TRBV7-9,TRBJ1-6
CASSPRRYQETQYF,TGTGCCAGCAGTCCACGGCGGTACCAAGAGACCCAGTACTTC,-,-,TRBV27,TRBJ2-5
CAISESILAGPARTGELFF,TGTGCCATCAGTGAGTCGATCCTAGCGGGCCCCGCCCGGACCGGGGAGCTGTTTTTT,few,TRBD2,TRBV10-3,TRBJ2-2
CASGLGPGQGAAFF,TGTGCCAGCGGGCTCGGGCCGGGACAGGGTGCAGCTTTCTTT,-,TRBD1,TRBV2,TRBJ1-1
CSASPRAQRNSPLHF,TGCAGTGCTAGCCCAAGGGCTCAGCGTAATTCACCCCTCCACTTT,few,-,TRBV20-1,TRBJ1-6
CASNNRRNTEAFF,TGTGCCAGTAATAACAGACGGAACACTGAAGCTTTCTTT,-,-,TRBV19,TRBJ1-1
CASSLVGQTLYEQYF,TGTGCCAGCAGCTTGGTGGGACAGACATTATACGAGCAGTACTTC,-,TRBD1,TRBV5-5,TRBJ2-7
CASSANTGLAVSEQFF,TGTGCCAGCAGTGCCAACACCGGACTGGCAGTCAGTGAGCAGTTCTTC,-,-,TRBV6-1,TRBJ2-1
CASSPRQGMHEQYF,TGTGCCAGCAGCCCAAGACAGGGGATGCACGAGCAGTACTTC,-,TRBD1,TRBV6-2/TRBV6-3,TRBJ2-7
CASSQGTVPDTQYF,TGTGCCAGCAGCCAAGGGACAGTGCCAGATACGCAGTATTTT,few,TRBD1,TRBV7-3,TRBJ2-3
CASRFDRVSGNQPQHF,TGTGCCAGCAGATTTGACAGGGTGAGCGGGAATCAGCCCCAGCATTTT,-,TRBD1,TRBV7-2,TRBJ1-5
CASGTSSSYEQYF,TGTGCCAGCGGGACTTCAAGCTCCTACGAGCAGTACTTC,-,-,TRBV27,TRBJ2-7
CASTVGSQETQYF,TGTGCCAGCACCGTCGGGAGTCAAGAGACCCAGTACTTC,-,-,TRBV5-5,TRBJ2-5
CASSYSSAGGPGAGELFF,TGTGCCAGCAGTTACTCATCAGCGGGAGGGCCCGGGGCCGGGGAGCTGTTTTTT,many,TRBD2,TRBV6-5,TRBJ2-2
CSARRGATEAFF,TGCAGTGCTAGACGGGGAGCCACTGAAGCTTTCTTT,many,-,TRBV20-1,TRBJ1-1
CASSLKLVGTSGRNEQFF,TGTGCCAGCAGCTTAAAGTTAGTGGGGACTAGCGGGAGGAATGAGCAGTTCTTC,-,TRBD2,TRBV7-9,TRBJ2-1
CASKEGSSTDTQYF,TGTGCCAGCAAGGAGGGCTCTAGCACAGATACGCAGTATTTT,once,-,TRBV6-2/TRBV6-3,TRBJ2-3